The 26 T cell receptor beta chains presented below share a single source sample, sequenced in a study of cytomegalovirus exposure and HLA in healthy donors. Both 60 Vbeta primers and 13 Jbeta primers went into the PCR. Sequencing was performed with immunoSEQ multiplex PCR; in TCRdb, only in-frame clones are kept and a portion is missing. Its table lists approximately 37,000 clones. Sequenced sample: PBMCs. The receptors derive from a human donor in good health.

The gene calls are TRBV4-1 and TRBJ1-2; D might be TRBD1 (6 bases). Germline V gene lookup returns CDR1 MGHRA and CDR2 YSYEKL. Trimming removed 0 bases from V and 2 bases from J, with 13 bases in between. The CDR3 length is 16 residues. CDR3 residues: CASSQDPGGANYGYTF. The CDR3 DNA reads TGCGCCAGCAGCCAAGATCCGGGGGGCGCGAACTATGGCTACACCTTC.

CDR3 bases: TGTGCCAGCAGCTCCAGGGAGGGTTCACCCCTCCACTTT. Protein sequence: CASSSREGSPLHF. The genes are TRBV7-9 and TRBJ1-6; possible D gene TRBD1, 5 bases. CDR1 is SEHNR and CDR2 is FQNEAQ in the germline V gene (reference sequence). The CDR3 spans 13 residues. V lost 4 bases and J lost 9, with 10 bases in between. The full variable domain, in which reference TRBV7-9 and TRBJ1-6 provide the parts outside the CDR3, is DTGVSQNPRHKITKRGQNVTFRCDPISEHNRLYWYRQTLGQGPEFLTYFQNEAQLEKSRLLSDRFSAERPKGSFSTLEIQRTEQGDSAMYLCASSSREGSPLHFGNGTRLTVT.

The rearrangement uses TRBV28 and TRBJ1-1; no clear D. Trimming took 3 bases from V and 3 from J, leaving 11 bases between them. This CDR3 is 14 amino acids long. CDR1 is MDHEN and CDR2 is SYDVKM in the germline V gene. Written as DNA, the CDR3 is TGTGCCAGCAGTTTCCCGGACGGGGACACTGAAGCTTTCTTT. It specifies CASSFPDGDTEAFF.

This chain's CDR3 is CASSVEGVTGGAFF. In nucleotides, the CDR3 is TGTGCCAGCAGCGTAGAAGGGGTAACAGGAGGGGCTTTCTTT. The rearrangement uses TRBV9 and TRBJ1-1, with D perhaps matching TRBD1 (5 bases). This CDR3 region has 14 residues. Trimming pared 0 bases from V and 11 bases from J, leaving 17 bases between. CDR1 SGDLS and CDR2 YYNGEE come from the germline V gene.

The chain uses TRBV28 and TRBJ1-6, with 7 nucleotides matching TRBD1. Losses at the gene ends were 4 bases for V and 6 bases for J; bases not matched to a gene: 12. Germline CDR1 MDHEN, CDR2 SYDVKM. The CDR3 length is 17 residues. The CDR3 DNA sequence: TGTGCCAGCAGTTCACTCTCCTACAGGGGTGGTAATTCACCCCTCCACTTT. Its protein is CASSSLSYRGGNSPLHF.

CDR3 amino acids: CASSVVQGNTEAFF. CDR3 bases: TGTGCCAGCAGCGTAGTTCAGGGTAACACTGAAGCTTTCTTT. The chain uses TRBV9 and TRBJ1-1, with D maybe TRBD1 (5 bases). Trimming shortened V by 0 bases and J by 2 bases, and 8 bases separated the two germline ends. CDR1 and CDR2 from the germline V gene are SGDLS and YYNGEE. The CDR3 is 14 amino acids.

A note on this clone: The junction differs from germline at one of its ends, possibly a read error. Other DNA sequences in the sample encode the same CDR3. V usage is TRBV18 and J usage is TRBJ1-1; D is unresolved. This CDR3 has 12 residues. CDR1 and CDR2 from the germline V gene are KGHSH and LQKENI. DNA for the CDR3: TGCGCCAGCTCAAGATCGGACACTGAAGCTTTCTTT. Encoded protein: CASSRSDTEAFF.

V gene TRBV9 combines with J gene TRBJ1-6; TRBD1 might be the D (5 bases). Trimming took off 1 base at V and 3 bases at J, with 8 bases between the two ends. CDR3 length: 15 amino acids. Germline assignment: CDR1 SGDLS and CDR2 YYNGEE. CDR3 residues: CASSVSGDYNSPLHF. The CDR3 nucleotides read TGTGCCAGCAGCGTATCGGGGGACTATAATTCACCCCTCCACTTT.

This chain joins TRBV6-1 and TRBJ1-1; 9 bases match TRBD1. Germline CDR1 and CDR2: MNHNS and SASEGT. Losses at the gene ends were 7 bases for V and 5 bases for J; bases not matched to a gene: 11. This CDR3 has 15 residues. CDR3 loop: CASTPGQGTRTEAFF. CDR3 nucleotides: TGTGCCAGCACCCCGGGACAGGGAACGAGAACTGAAGCTTTCTTT.

The chain uses TRBV19 and TRBJ1-2; tentatively, D is TRBD1 (5 bases). The CDR3 spans 14 residues. Germline assignment: CDR1 LNHDA and CDR2 SQIVND (reference sequence). The V and J ends lost 4 bases and 6 bases respectively, with 15 bases between them. CDR3 amino acids: CASSTLGTLDGYTF. The CDR3 DNA reads TGTGCCAGTAGTACTCTTGGGACTCTCGATGGCTACACCTTC.

This chain links TRBV6-6 with TRBJ1-1; possible D gene TRBD1, 6 bases. Per the germline V gene, CDR1 is MNHNY and CDR2 is SVGAGI (reference sequence). Deletions cut 2 bases from V and 0 bases from J, with 13 bases between. The CDR3 contains 16 residues. CDR3 DNA sequence: TGTGCCAGCAGTTACCCCGGACAGCGGTTGAACACTGAAGCTTTCTTT. This codes for CASSYPGQRLNTEAFF.

The chain joins TRBV28 to TRBJ1-1; D call uncertain. The V gene's germline CDR1 is MDHEN and CDR2 SYDVKM. The CDR3 is 15 amino acids. Trimming took 6 bases from V and 3 from J, leaving 17 bases between them. CDR3 nucleotides: TGTGCCAGCAGCCGCCCGGGATCTTTGGACACTGAAGCTTTCTTT. This encodes CASSRPGSLDTEAFF.

The chain carries TRBV2 and TRBJ1-5; 7 bases are a match to TRBD1. J lost 6 bases, V lost 5 bases, and 7 bases had no gene match. The CDR3 extends over 14 amino acids. Germline CDR1 is SNHLY and CDR2 is FYNNEI. CDR3 sequence (DNA): TGTGCCAGCAGTACTACAGGGGTGGGTCAGCCCCAGCATTTT. This translates into CASSTTGVGQPQHF.

This chain uses TRBV7-9 with TRBJ1-1, with 9 nucleotides matching TRBD1. The germline V gene encodes CDR1 SEHNR and CDR2 FQNEAQ (reference sequence). CDR3 length: 15 residues. With 1 base clipped from V and 0 bases from J, the junction kept 0 bases outside the gene matches. The CDR3 coding sequence is TGTGCCAGCAGCTTAGGACAGGGGGTGAACACTGAAGCTTTCTTT. It encodes CASSLGQGVNTEAFF.

The rearrangement links TRBV15 to TRBJ1-5; 8 nucleotides align to TRBD1. This CDR3 has 15 amino acids. V trimming: 5 bases; J trimming: 1 base; junction bases outside the gene matches: 4. Germline assignment: CDR1 LNHNV and CDR2 YYDKDF (reference sequence). In DNA form, the CDR3 reads TGTGCCACCAGCGGAGGACAGGGCAGCAATCAGCCCCAGCATTTT. This codes for CATSGGQGSNQPQHF.

This chain uses TRBV29-1 with TRBJ2-5; 13 nucleotides match TRBD2. The CDR3 is 15 residues long. The germline gives CDR1 SQVTM, CDR2 ANQGSEA. The J segment lost 5 bases and the V segment lost 3 bases, leaving 6 bases of the junction unmatched. CDR3 protein: CSVETLAGGRETQYF. Written as DNA, the CDR3 is TGCAGCGTTGAGACACTAGCGGGGGGGCGGGAGACCCAGTACTTC.

This chain links TRBV5-1 with TRBJ2-1; TRBD1 agrees at 10 bases. This CDR3 has 15 residues. Looked up from germline, CDR1 is SGHRS and CDR2 is YFSETQ. V was pared by 4 bases and J by 5 bases, with 6 bases of the junction left unmatched. The CDR3 here is CASSAGQGIDNEQFF. CDR3 bases: TGCGCCAGCAGCGCGGGACAGGGGATTGACAATGAGCAGTTCTTC.

This chain links TRBV5-4 with TRBJ2-2, with TRBD2 matching 14 bases. This CDR3 comprises 17 residues. Unmatched junction bases numbered 7, after V lost 4 bases and J lost 5 bases. In germline, CDR1 is SGHNT, CDR2 YYREEE (reference sequence). The DNA for the CDR3 is TGTGCCAGCAGCCCCGGGACTAGCGGGGGTGAAACCGGGGAGCTGTTTTTT. Its protein product is CASSPGTSGGETGELFF.

The chain has TRBV18 and TRBJ1-2; tentatively, D is TRBD1 (6 bases). CDR1 is KGHSH and CDR2 is LQKENI in the germline V gene. Trimming left V 2 bases short and J 3 bases short, with 13 bases between. The CDR3 contains 15 residues. CDR3 sequence (DNA): TGTGCCAGCTCACCATCTAACGACAGGTACTATGGCTACACCTTC. Encoded protein: CASSPSNDRYYGYTF.

V and J are TRBV5-6 and TRBJ1-6, with 8 bases fitting TRBD1. This CDR3 spans 17 amino acids. V dropped 5 bases and J dropped 1; count of bases not matched to a gene: 8. Germline V gives CDR1 SGHDT, CDR2 YYEEEE. This CDR3 reads CASSSDRARSYNSPLHF. Written as DNA, the CDR3 is TGTGCCAGCAGTTCGGACAGGGCGAGATCCTATAATTCACCCCTCCACTTT.

The chain is built from TRBV11-1 and TRBJ2-1, with 8 bases lining up with TRBD2. Germline CDR1 is SGHAT and CDR2 is FQDESV (reference sequence). This CDR3 contains 15 residues. With V trimmed by 1 base and J by 4 bases, 3 bases remained unmatched. CDR3 amino acids: CASSLGRGAYNEQFF. The CDR3, as DNA: TGTGCCAGCAGCTTAGGGCGGGGGGCATACAATGAGCAGTTCTTC.

The V and J genes are TRBV6-6 and TRBJ1-1; perhaps TRBD1 as D (5 bases). CDR1 is MNHNY, CDR2 SVGAGI, per germline (reference sequence). This CDR3 has 16 residues. V was cut by 2 bases and J by 2 bases, with 15 bases left in between. CDR3 amino acids: CASSYAGRGINTEAFF. The CDR3 coding sequence is TGTGCCAGCAGTTACGCGGGGAGGGGTATCAACACTGAAGCTTTCTTT.

V gene TRBV30 combines with J gene TRBJ1-2; no clear D gene. V was clipped by 7 bases and J by 6 bases, with 9 bases between them. This CDR3 is 10 amino acids long. CDR1 and CDR2 from the germline V gene are GTSNPN and SVGIG (reference sequence). The CDR3 DNA follows: TGTGCCTCCCACAGAAATGGCTACACCTTC. It encodes CASHRNGYTF. Full variable domain (missing parts from reference TRBV30 and TRBJ1-2): SQTIHQWPATLVQPVGSPLSLECTVEGTSNPNLYWYRQAAGRGLQLLFYSVGIGQISSEVPQNLSASRPQDRQFILSSKKLLLSDSGFYLCASHRNGYTFGSGTRLTVV.

The chain couples TRBV5-4 to TRBJ1-2; D is ambiguous. The CDR3 runs 15 residues. Germline loops: CDR1 SGHNT, CDR2 YYREEE (reference sequence). V lost 0 bases and J lost 3, with 12 bases in between. This CDR3 reads CASSLGTAGDYGYTF. The CDR3 nucleotides are TGTGCCAGCAGCTTGGGTACCGCCGGAGACTATGGCTACACCTTC.

The V call is TRBV5-1, the J call TRBJ2-1; 15 bases are a match to TRBD2. Trimming cost V 3 bases and J 8 bases; bases outside gene matches: 6. Germline CDR1 reads SGHRS; CDR2 reads YFSETQ. CDR3 length equals 16 residues. CDR3 protein: CASSSGLAGGLYEQFF. The CDR3 DNA reads as TGCGCCAGCAGCTCAGGACTAGCGGGGGGGCTGTATGAGCAGTTCTTC. Filled out from reference TRBV5-1 and TRBJ2-1, the complete variable domain reads KAGVTQTPRYLIKTRGQQVTLSCSPISGHRSVSWYQQTPGQGLQFLFEYFSETQRNKGNFPGRFSGRQFSNSRSEMNVSTLELGDSALYLCASSSGLAGGLYEQFFGPGTRLTVL.

The rearrangement joins TRBV29-1 to TRBJ2-2; D may be TRBD2 (7 bases). The length of the CDR3 is 12 residues. Germline CDR1 is SQVTM and CDR2 is ANQGSEA. V was trimmed by 4 bases and J by 7 bases, leaving 10 bases between them. DNA of the CDR3: TGCAGCGTTGTAGGGGGGGGCGGGGAGCTGTTTTTT. As protein: CSVVGGGGELFF.